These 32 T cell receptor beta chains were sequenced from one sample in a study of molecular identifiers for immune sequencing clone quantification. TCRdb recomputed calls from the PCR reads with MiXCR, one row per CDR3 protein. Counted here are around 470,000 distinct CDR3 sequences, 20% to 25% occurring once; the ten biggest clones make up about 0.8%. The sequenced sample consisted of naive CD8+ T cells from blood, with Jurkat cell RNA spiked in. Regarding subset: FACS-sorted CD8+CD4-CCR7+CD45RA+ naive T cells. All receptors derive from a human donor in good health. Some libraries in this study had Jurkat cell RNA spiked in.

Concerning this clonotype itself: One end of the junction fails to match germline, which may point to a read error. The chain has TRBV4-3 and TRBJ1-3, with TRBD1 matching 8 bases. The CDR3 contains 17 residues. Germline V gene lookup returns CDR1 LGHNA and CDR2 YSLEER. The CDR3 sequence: CASGQDPRGLGGITIYF. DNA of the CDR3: TGCGCCAGCGGCCAAGACCCCAGGGGGCTAGGAGGAATCACCATATATTTT.

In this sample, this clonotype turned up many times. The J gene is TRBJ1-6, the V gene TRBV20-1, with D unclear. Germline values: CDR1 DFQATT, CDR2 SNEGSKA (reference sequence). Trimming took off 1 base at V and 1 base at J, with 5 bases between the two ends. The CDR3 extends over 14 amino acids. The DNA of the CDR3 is TGCAGTGCTAGAGGAGAGTCCTATAATTCACCCCTCCACTTT. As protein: CSARGESYNSPLHF.

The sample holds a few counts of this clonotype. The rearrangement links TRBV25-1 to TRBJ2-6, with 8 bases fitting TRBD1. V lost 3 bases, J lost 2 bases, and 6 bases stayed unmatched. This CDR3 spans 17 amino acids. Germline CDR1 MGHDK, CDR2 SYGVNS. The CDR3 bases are TGTGCCAGCAGTGACGGGGACAGGAGTCCTGGGGCCAACGTCCTGACTTTC. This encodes CASSDGDRSPGANVLTF.

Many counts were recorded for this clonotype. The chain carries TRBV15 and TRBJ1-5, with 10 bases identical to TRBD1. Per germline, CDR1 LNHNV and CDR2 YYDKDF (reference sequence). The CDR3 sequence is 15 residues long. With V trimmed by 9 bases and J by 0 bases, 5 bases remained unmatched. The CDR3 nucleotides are TGTGCCACGGGACAGGGGCGATATAGCAATCAGCCCCAGCATTTT. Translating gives CATGQGRYSNQPQHF.

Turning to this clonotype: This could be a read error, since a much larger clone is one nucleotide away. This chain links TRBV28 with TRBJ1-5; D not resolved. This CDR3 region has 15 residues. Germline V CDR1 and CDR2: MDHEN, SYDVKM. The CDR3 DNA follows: TGTGCCAGCGGTTTAGTGGGATCGGGATACCAGCCCCAGCATTTT. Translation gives CASGLVGSGYQPQHF.

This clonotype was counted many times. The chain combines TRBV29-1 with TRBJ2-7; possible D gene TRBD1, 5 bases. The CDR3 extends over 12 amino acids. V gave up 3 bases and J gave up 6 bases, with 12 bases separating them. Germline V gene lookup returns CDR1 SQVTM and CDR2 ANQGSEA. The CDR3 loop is CSVETQGPEQYF. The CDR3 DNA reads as TGCAGCGTTGAGACCCAGGGTCCCGAGCAGTACTTC.

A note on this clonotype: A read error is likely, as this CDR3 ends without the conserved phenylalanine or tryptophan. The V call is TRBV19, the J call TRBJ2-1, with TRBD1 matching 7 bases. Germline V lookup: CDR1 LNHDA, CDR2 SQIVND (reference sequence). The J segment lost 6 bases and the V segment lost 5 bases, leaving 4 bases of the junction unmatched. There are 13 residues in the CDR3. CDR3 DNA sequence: TGTGCCAGTAGTCTAGGACAGGTCAATGAGCAGTTCCTC. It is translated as CASSLGQVNEQFL.

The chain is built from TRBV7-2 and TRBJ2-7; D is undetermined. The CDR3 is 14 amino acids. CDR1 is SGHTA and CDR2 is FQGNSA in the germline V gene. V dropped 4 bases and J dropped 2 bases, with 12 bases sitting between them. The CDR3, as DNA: TGTGCCAGCAGCTCGCCCGGTAGCACCTACGAGCAGTACTTC. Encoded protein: CASSSPGSTYEQYF.

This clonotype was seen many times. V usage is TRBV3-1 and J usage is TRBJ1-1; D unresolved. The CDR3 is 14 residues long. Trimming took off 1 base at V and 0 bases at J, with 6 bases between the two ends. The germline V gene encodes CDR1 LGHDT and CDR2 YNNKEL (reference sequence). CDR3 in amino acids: CASSQAGLNTEAFF. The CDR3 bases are TGTGCCAGCAGCCAAGCAGGACTGAACACTGAAGCTTTCTTT.

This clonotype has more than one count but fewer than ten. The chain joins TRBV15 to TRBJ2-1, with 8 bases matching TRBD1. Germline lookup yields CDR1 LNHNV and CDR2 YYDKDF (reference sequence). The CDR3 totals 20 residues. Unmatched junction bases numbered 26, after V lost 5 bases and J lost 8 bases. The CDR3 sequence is CATSGLTLGTGQEDKDEQFF. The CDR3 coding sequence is TGTGCCACCAGCGGCTTAACTCTAGGGACAGGCCAAGAGGATAAGGATGAGCAGTTCTTC.

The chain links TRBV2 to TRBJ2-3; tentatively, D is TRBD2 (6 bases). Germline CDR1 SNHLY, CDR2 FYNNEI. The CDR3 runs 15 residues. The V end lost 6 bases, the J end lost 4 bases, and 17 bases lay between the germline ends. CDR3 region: CASSNMVGGADTQYF. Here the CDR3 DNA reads TGTGCCAGCAGCAACATGGTGGGGGGAGCAGATACGCAGTATTTT.

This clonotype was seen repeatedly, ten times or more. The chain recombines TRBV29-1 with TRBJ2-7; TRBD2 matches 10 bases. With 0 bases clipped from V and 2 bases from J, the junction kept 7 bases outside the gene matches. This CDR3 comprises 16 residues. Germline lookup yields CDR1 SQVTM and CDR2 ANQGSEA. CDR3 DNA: TGCAGCGTTGAAGACATCGGGACTAGCGAAACCTACGAGCAGTACTTC. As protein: CSVEDIGTSETYEQYF.

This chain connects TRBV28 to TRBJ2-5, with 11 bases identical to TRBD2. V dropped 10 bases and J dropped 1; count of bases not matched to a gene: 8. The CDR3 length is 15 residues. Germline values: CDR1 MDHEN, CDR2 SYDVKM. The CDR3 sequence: CANRRLAGTQETQYF. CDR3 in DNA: TGTGCCAACAGAAGACTAGCGGGGACCCAAGAGACCCAGTACTTC.

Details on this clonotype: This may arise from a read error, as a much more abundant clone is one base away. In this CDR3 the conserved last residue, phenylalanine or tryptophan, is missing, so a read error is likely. The chain's CDR3 is CASSLRRTQETQYS. DNA for the CDR3: TGTGCCAGCAGTTTAAGGCGGACCCAAGAGACCCAGTACTCC. The chain uses TRBV6-6 and TRBJ2-5, with D unresolved. Germline CDR1 and CDR2: MNHNY and SVGAGI (reference sequence). This CDR3 spans 14 amino acids. The V end lost 4 bases, the J end lost 1 base, and 10 bases lay between the germline ends.

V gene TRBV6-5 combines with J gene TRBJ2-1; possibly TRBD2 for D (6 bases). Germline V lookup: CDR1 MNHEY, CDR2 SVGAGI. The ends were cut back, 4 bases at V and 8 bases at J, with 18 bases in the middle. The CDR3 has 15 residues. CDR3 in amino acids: CASSSGTSPVYEQFF. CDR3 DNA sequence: TGTGCCAGCAGTTCTGGGACTTCGCCAGTCTATGAGCAGTTCTTC.

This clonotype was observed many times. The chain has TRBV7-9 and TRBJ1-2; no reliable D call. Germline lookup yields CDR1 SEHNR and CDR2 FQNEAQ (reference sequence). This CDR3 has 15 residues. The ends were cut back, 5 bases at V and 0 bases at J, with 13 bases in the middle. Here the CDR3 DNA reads TGTGCCAGCAGCCCATGGCAGCAATCTAACTATGGCTACACCTTC. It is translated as CASSPWQQSNYGYTF.

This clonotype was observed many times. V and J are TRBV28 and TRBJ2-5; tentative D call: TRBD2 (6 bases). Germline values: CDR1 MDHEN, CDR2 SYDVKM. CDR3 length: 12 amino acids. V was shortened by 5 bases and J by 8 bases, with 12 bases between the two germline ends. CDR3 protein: CASSGTGATQYF. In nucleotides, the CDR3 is TGTGCCAGCAGTGGGACTGGAGCAACCCAGTACTTC. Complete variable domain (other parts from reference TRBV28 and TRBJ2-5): DVKVTQSSRYLVKRTGEKVFLECVQDMDHENMFWYRQDPGLGLRLIYFSYDVKMKEKGDIPEGYSVSREKKERFSLILESASTNQTSMYLCASSGTGATQYFGPGTRLLVL.

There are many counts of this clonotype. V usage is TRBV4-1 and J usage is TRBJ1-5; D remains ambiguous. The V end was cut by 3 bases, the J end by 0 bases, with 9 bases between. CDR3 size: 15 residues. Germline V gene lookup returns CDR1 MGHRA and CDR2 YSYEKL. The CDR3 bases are TGCGCCAGCAGCCAGGTCCAGTATAGCAATCAGCCCCAGCATTTT. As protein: CASSQVQYSNQPQHF.

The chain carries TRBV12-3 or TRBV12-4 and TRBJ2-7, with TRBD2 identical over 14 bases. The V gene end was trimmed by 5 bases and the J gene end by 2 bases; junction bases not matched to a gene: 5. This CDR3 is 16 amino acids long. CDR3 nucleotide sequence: TGTGCCAGCAGTGGCGGGGGACTAGCGGGGGCCTACGAGCAGTACTTC. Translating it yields CASSGGGLAGAYEQYF.

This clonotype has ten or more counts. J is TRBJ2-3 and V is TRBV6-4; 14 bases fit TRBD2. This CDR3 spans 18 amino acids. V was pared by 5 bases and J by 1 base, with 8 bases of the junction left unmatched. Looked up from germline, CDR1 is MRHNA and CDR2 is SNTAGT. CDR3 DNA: TGTGCCAGCAGTCCGGGACTAGCGGGAGTATCCGGCACAGATACGCAGTATTTT. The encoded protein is CASSPGLAGVSGTDTQYF.

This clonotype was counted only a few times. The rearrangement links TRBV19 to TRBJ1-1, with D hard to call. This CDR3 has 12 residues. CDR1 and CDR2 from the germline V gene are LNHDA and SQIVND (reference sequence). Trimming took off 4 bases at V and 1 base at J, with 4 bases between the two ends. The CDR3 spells CASSTENTEAFF. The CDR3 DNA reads TGTGCCAGTAGTACCGAGAACACTGAAGCTTTCTTT. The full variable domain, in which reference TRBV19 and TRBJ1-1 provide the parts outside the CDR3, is DGGITQSPKYLFRKEGQNVTLSCEQNLNHDAMYWYRQDPGQGLRLIYYSQIVNDFQKGDIAEGYSVSREKKESFPLTVTSAQKNPTAFYLCASSTENTEAFFGQGTRLTVV.

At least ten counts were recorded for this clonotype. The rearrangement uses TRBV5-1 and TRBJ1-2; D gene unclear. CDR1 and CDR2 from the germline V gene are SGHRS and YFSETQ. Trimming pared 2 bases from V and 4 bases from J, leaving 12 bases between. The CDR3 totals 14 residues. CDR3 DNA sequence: TGCGCCAGCAGCTTACACGGAGCCGCCTATGGCTACACCTTC. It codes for CASSLHGAAYGYTF.

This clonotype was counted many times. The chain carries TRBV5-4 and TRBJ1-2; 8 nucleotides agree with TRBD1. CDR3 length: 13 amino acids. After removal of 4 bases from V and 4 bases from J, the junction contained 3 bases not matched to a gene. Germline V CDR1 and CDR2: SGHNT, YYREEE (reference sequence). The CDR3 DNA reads TGTGCCAGCAGCGAGGGACAGGTCTATGGCTACACCTTC. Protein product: CASSEGQVYGYTF.

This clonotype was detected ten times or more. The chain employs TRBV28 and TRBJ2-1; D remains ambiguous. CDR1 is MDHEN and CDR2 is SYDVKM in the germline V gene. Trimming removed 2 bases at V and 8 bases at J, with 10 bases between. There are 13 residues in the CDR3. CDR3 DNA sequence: TGTGCCAGCAGTTTAAGTTCTGGGGATGAGCAGTTCTTC. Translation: CASSLSSGDEQFF.

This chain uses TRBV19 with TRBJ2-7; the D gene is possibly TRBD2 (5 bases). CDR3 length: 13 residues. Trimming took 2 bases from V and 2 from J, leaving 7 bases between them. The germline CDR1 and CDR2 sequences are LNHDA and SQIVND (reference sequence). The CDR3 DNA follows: TGTGCCAGTAGTATAACGGGGACCTACGAGCAGTACTTC. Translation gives CASSITGTYEQYF. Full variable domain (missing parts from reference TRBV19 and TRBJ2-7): DGGITQSPKYLFRKEGQNVTLSCEQNLNHDAMYWYRQDPGQGLRLIYYSQIVNDFQKGDIAEGYSVSREKKESFPLTVTSAQKNPTAFYLCASSITGTYEQYFGPGTRLTVT.

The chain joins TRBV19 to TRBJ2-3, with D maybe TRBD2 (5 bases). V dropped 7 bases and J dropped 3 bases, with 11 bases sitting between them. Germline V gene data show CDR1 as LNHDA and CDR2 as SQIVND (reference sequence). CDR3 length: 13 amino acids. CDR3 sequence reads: CASTLSGTDTQYF. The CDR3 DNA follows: TGTGCCAGTACCCTATCGGGGACAGATACGCAGTATTTT.

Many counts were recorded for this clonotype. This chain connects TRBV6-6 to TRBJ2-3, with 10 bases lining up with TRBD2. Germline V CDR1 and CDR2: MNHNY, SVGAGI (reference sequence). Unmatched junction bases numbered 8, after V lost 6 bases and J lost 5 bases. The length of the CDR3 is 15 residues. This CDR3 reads CASSSGTSDIDTQYF. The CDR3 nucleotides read TGTGCCAGCAGCTCCGGGACTAGCGATATAGATACGCAGTATTTT.

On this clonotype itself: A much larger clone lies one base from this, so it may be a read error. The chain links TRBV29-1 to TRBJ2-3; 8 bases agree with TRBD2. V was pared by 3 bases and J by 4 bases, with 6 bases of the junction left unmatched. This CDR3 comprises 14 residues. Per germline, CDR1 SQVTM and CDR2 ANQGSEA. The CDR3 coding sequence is TGCAGCGTTGAGGCGGGGGGCTGGGCAGATACGCAGTATTTT. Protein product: CSVEAGGWADTQYF.

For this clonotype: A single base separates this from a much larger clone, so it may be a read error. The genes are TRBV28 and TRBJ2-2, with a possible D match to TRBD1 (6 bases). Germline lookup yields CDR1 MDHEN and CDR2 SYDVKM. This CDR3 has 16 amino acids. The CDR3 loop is CAGSQPGTYNTGELFF. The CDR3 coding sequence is TGTGCCGGCAGCCAACCCGGGACATATAACACCGGGGAGCTGTTTTTT.

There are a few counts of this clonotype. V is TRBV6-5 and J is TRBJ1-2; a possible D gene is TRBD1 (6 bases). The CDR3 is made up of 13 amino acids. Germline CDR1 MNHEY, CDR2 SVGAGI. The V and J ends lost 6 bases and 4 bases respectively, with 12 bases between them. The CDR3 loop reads CASSQGTGYGYTF. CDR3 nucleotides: TGTGCCAGCAGCCAGGGGACCGGCTATGGCTACACCTTC.

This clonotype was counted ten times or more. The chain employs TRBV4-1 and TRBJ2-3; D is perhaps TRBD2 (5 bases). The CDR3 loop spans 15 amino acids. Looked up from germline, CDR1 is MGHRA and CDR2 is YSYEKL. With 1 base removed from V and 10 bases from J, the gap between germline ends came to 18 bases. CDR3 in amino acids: CASSQVDSVAKPQYF. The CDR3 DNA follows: TGCGCCAGCAGCCAAGTGGACTCCGTAGCGAAGCCGCAGTATTTT.

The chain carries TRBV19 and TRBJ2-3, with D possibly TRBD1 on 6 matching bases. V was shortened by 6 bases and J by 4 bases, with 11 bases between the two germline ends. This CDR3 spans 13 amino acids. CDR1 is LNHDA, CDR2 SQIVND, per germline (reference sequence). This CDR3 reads CASRSWTADTQYF. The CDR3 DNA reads TGTGCCAGTAGGAGCTGGACAGCAGATACGCAGTATTTT.